These 18 T cell receptor beta chains were sequenced from one sample in a study of regulatory T cells in long-lasting Graves disease. This sample's time point: newly diagnosed GD, antithyroid drugs for less than 3 months. The TCR library was made from RNA that had been extracted from PBMCs in TRIzol. Library construction for TCR beta used iRepertoire HTBI primers and Arm-PCR of CDR3 regions. TCRdb redid the calling of the multiplex PCR reads with MiXCR, one entry per CDR3 protein. The sample includes 530,000 or so distinct CDR3 sequences, 13% of them seen just once. This same sample was also part of a study on T cells in Graves' hyperthyroidism and ophthalmopathy.

The material sequenced was peripheral blood mononuclear cells (PBMCs), taken at new diagnosis, from a patient treated with antithyroid drugs. The receptors come from a man aged 30 to 39 with Graves disease.

At least ten counts were recorded for this clonotype. The V and J genes are TRBV20-1 and TRBJ1-5; TRBD1 matches at 8 bases. CDR3 size: 13 residues. Trimming removed 4 bases from V and 7 bases from J; junction bases left unmatched: 6. Germline loops: CDR1 DFQATT, CDR2 SNEGSKA (reference sequence). The CDR3 protein is CSAKTGEGQPQHF. CDR3 coding DNA: TGCAGTGCTAAGACAGGGGAGGGGCAGCCCCAGCATTTT.

This clonotype was observed at least ten times. J is TRBJ2-7 and V is TRBV12-3 or TRBV12-4; 10 bases match TRBD2. V lost 2 bases to trimming and J lost 5 bases; unmatched junction nucleotides: 6. The CDR3 runs to 15 residues. CDR3 in amino acids: CASSLRAGGSNEQYF. In DNA form, the CDR3 reads TGTGCCAGCAGTTTAAGAGCGGGAGGGTCTAACGAGCAGTACTTC.

This clonotype has more than one count but fewer than ten. This chain connects TRBV13 to TRBJ2-3; 13 positions match TRBD2. With 5 bases clipped from V and 6 bases from J, the junction kept 5 bases outside the gene matches. CDR3 length: 15 amino acids. The germline V gene encodes CDR1 PRHDT and CDR2 FYEKMQ (reference sequence). The CDR3 loop is CASSTRTSGSDTQYF. The CDR3 DNA reads as TGTGCCAGCAGCACTCGGACTAGCGGGAGTGATACGCAGTATTTT.

The table lists this clonotype with many counts. The CDR3 DNA sequence: TGTGCCACCAGCAGAGTTATTAGGGAGGGGACCAATGAGCAGTTCTTC. This sequence encodes CATSRVIREGTNEQFF. The genes are TRBV15 and TRBJ2-1, with 7 bases identical to TRBD2. The CDR3 extends over 16 amino acids. The germline CDR1 and CDR2 sequences are LNHNV and YYDKDF (reference sequence). V shed 1 base and J 6 bases; nucleotides not matched to a gene: 9.

This clonotype was seen a few times. The CDR3 bases are TGTGCCACCAGCAGAGACCGGACTAGCGGGACTATTGAGCAGTTCTTC. This encodes CATSRDRTSGTIEQFF. The chain employs TRBV15 and TRBJ2-1; 12 bases match TRBD2. Germline V lookup: CDR1 LNHNV, CDR2 YYDKDF (reference sequence). The CDR3 extends over 16 amino acids. Unmatched junction bases numbered 6, after V lost 0 bases and J lost 9 bases.

This clonotype was counted a few times. At one of its ends the junction is not consistent with the germline gene, which may arise from a read error. V gene TRBV11-2 combines with J gene TRBJ2-1, with 8 bases that match TRBD2. Germline CDR1 and CDR2: SGHAT and FQNNGV. The CDR3 sequence is 16 residues long. The CDR3, as DNA: TGCGCCAGCAGCCAAGCCGGGACTAGGAGTTCCAATGAGCAGTTCTTC. Translated, it gives CASSQAGTRSSNEQFF.

This clonotype was observed a few times. At one end the junction does not follow the germline gene, possibly because of a read error. This chain connects TRBV6-1 to TRBJ2-7; D may be TRBD2 (5 bases). CDR1 is MNHNS, CDR2 SASEGT, per germline. This CDR3 has 8 residues. CDR3 region: CARGLGGF. The CDR3 DNA sequence: TGTGCCAGAGGACTTGGAGGCTTC.

The chain employs TRBV9 and TRBJ1-4, with D unclear. The CDR3 sequence is 15 residues long. Germline CDR1 and CDR2: SGDLS and YYNGEE. V lost 2 bases to trimming and J lost 8 bases, with 16 bases between them. The CDR3 sequence: CASSVRLGREEKLFF. CDR3 in DNA: TGTGCCAGCAGCGTCCGGCTGGGCCGGGAGGAAAAACTGTTTTTT.

This clonotype was picked up a small number of times. V gene TRBV18 combines with J gene TRBJ1-2, with TRBD1 matching 10 bases. Germline-derived CDR1 and CDR2 are KGHSH and LQKENI. The CDR3 runs 15 residues. The V gene end was trimmed by 5 bases and the J gene end by 6 bases; junction bases not matched to a gene: 9. In nucleotides, the CDR3 is TGTGCCAGCTCAACAACGGGACAGGGGATGAATGGCTACACCTTC. Translated: CASSTTGQGMNGYTF.

This clonotype was counted only a few times. The chain joins TRBV6-5 to TRBJ2-1; 14 bases agree with TRBD2. The CDR3 length is 16 residues. Trimming at V came to 0 bases and at J to 9 bases, leaving 4 bases not matched to a gene. The germline gives CDR1 MNHEY, CDR2 SVGAGI. In DNA form, the CDR3 reads TGTGCCAGCAGTTACTCAGGGACTAGCGGGAGTATTGAGCAGTTCTTC. As protein: CASSYSGTSGSIEQFF.

This clonotype occurred many times. V gene TRBV4-1 combines with J gene TRBJ2-7; 10 nucleotides match TRBD2. Germline V gives CDR1 MGHRA, CDR2 YSYEKL. Trimming took 1 base from V and 12 from J; bases not matched to a gene: 6. The length of the CDR3 is 13 residues. The CDR3 reads CASSQVGLADRYF. The CDR3 nucleotides are TGCGCCAGCAGCCAAGTTGGACTAGCGGATCGGTACTTC.

This chain joins TRBV29-1 and TRBJ1-2, with 8 bases lining up with TRBD1. The V and J ends lost 6 bases and 4 bases, in that order; junction bases with no gene match: 10. The CDR3 has 14 residues. The germline gives CDR1 SQVTM, CDR2 ANQGSEA. The CDR3 region is CSVGTGTGSYGYTF. CDR3 nucleotides: TGCAGCGTGGGAACCGGGACAGGTTCCTATGGCTACACCTTC.

This clonotype has only a few counts. The chain links TRBV6-5 to TRBJ2-7; 14 nucleotides agree with TRBD2. The CDR3 totals 17 residues. CDR1 MNHEY and CDR2 SVGAGI come from the germline V gene. Unmatched junction bases numbered 10, after V lost 4 bases and J lost 5 bases. For the CDR3, the DNA is TGTGCCAGCAGTTTCAACCGACTAGCGGGAGGGCCCCACGAGCAGTACTTC. Its translation is CASSFNRLAGGPHEQYF.

This clonotype was detected ten times or more. This chain links TRBV2 with TRBJ1-1; the match to TRBD1 covers 7 bases. The trim removed 5 bases at V and 5 bases at J, leaving 8 bases unmatched. Germline V CDR1 and CDR2: SNHLY, FYNNEI. The CDR3 totals 14 residues. CDR3 coding DNA: TGTGCCAGCAGTTCTGACAGGGCAGGGACTGAAGCTTTCTTT. It is translated as CASSSDRAGTEAFF.

The chain is built from TRBV12-3 or TRBV12-4 and TRBJ2-2, with D possibly matching TRBD2 (5 bases). The CDR3 loop spans 13 amino acids. The ends were cut back, 6 bases at V and 3 bases at J, with 8 bases in the middle. The CDR3 region is CASREDYTGELFF. The CDR3 DNA follows: TGTGCCAGCAGGGAGGATTACACCGGGGAGCTGTTTTTT.

This clonotype was recorded at least ten times. The chain uses TRBV11-2 and TRBJ1-1; the D gene is possibly TRBD1 (6 bases). Germline CDR1 is SGHAT and CDR2 is FQNNGV. V dropped 3 bases and J dropped 0 bases, with 11 bases sitting between them. This CDR3 spans 15 amino acids. Here the CDR3 reads CASSLGDTLNTEAFF. As DNA, the CDR3 is TGTGCCAGCAGCTTGGGGGACACCTTGAACACTGAAGCTTTCTTT. Full variable domain (rest looked up from reference TRBV11-2 and TRBJ1-1): EAGVAQSPRYKIIEKRQSVAFWCNPISGHATLYWYQQILGQGPKLLIQFQNNGVVDDSQLPKDRFSAERLKGVDSTLKIQPAKLEDSAVYLCASSLGDTLNTEAFFGQGTRLTVV.

This clonotype was recorded a few times. The chain couples TRBV20-1 to TRBJ2-7, with 8 bases aligning to TRBD1. Germline trimming cut 6 bases from V and 5 bases from J; bases unmatched to any gene: 15. The CDR3 consists of 15 residues. Germline V gives CDR1 DFQATT, CDR2 SNEGSKA (reference sequence). The CDR3 loop is CSASSGQVGRDEQYF. As DNA, the CDR3 is TGCAGTGCCTCTTCGGGACAGGTTGGGCGGGACGAGCAGTACTTC.

The chain links TRBV20-1 to TRBJ1-5; 7 nucleotides match TRBD1. The CDR3 covers 15 residues. Germline loops: CDR1 DFQATT, CDR2 SNEGSKA (reference sequence). V lost 6 bases to trimming and J lost 4 bases; unmatched junction nucleotides: 12. CDR3 sequence (DNA): TGCAGTGCGACAGGGAGGATTGAGAGGAATCAGCCCCAGCATTTT. It specifies CSATGRIERNQPQHF.